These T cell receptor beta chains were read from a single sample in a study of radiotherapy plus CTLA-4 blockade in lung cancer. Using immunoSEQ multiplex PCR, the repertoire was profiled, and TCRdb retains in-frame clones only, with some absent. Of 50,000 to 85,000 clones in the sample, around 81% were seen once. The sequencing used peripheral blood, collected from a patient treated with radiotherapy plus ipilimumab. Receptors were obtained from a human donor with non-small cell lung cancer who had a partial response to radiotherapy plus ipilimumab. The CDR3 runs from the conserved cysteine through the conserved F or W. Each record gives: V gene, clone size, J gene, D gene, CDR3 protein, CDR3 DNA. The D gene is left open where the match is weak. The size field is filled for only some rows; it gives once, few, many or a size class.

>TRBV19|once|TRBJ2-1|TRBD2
CASRRTPSGSYNEQFF
TGTGCCAGTAGACGTACCCCTAGCGGCTCCTACAATGAGCAGTTCTTC
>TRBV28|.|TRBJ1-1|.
CASSPPGGNTEAFF
TGTGCCAGCAGTCCTCCCGGAGGTAACACTGAAGCTTTCTTT
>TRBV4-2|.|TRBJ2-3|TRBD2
CASSQDLPGGSDTQYF
TGTGCCAGCAGCCAAGATCTCCCGGGAGGGTCAGATACGCAGTATTTT
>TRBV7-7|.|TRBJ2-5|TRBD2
CASSAAGRGAETQYF
TGTGCCAGCAGCGCCGCCGGGAGGGGCGCAGAGACCCAGTACTTC
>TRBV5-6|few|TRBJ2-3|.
CASSLAGIDTQYF
TGTGCCAGCAGCCTGGCGGGGATAGATACGCAGTATTTT
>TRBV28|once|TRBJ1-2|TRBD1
CASSPRDRAGLIGYTF
TGTGCCAGCAGTCCCCGGGACAGGGCAGGACTTATCGGCTACACCTTC
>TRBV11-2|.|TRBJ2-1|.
CASSPWTYPGLNEQFF
TGTGCCAGCAGCCCGTGGACTTACCCGGGCCTGAATGAGCAGTTCTTC
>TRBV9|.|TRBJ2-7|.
CASSERGGSEQYF
TGTGCCAGCAGCGAAAGAGGTGGGAGCGAGCAGTACTTC
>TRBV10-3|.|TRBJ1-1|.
CAISELSESIEAFF
TGTGCCATCAGTGAGCTGTCGGAGTCGATAGAAGCTTTCTTT
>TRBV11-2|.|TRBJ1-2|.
CASSLRGFDGYTF
TGTGCCAGCAGCTTAAGGGGATTTGATGGCTACACCTTC
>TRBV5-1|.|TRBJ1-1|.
CASSWMTENTEAFF
TGCGCCAGCAGCTGGATGACAGAGAACACTGAAGCTTTCTTT
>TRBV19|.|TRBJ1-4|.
CASRGRTTNEKLFF
TGTGCCAGTAGAGGCAGGACAACTAATGAAAAACTGTTTTTT
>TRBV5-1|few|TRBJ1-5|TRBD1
CASSPGQGGQPQHF
TGCGCCAGCAGCCCGGGACAGGGGGGTCAGCCCCAGCATTTT
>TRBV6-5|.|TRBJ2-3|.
CASSYLTGFTDTQYF
TGTGCCAGCAGTTACCTGACAGGTTTCACAGATACGCAGTATTTT
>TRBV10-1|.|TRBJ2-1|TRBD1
CASSRTGTGGRSYNEQFF
TGCGCCAGCAGTAGGACCGGGACAGGGGGCAGATCCTACAATGAGCAGTTCTTC
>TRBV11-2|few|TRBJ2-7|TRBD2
CASSLNSGTAYEQYF
TGTGCCAGCAGCTTAAACAGCGGGACCGCCTACGAGCAGTACTTC
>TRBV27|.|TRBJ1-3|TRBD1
CASSLSIPGQGTGNTIYF
TGTGCCAGCAGTTTATCGATCCCGGGACAGGGAACTGGAAACACCATATATTTT
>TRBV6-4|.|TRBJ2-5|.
CASSDSAGQTQYF
TGTGCCAGCAGTGACTCGGCAGGGCAGACCCAGTACTTC
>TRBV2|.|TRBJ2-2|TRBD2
CASSTSAGELFF
TGTGCCAGCAGTACTAGCGCCGGGGAGCTGTTTTTT
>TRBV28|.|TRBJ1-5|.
CASSPGGGGGRNQPQHF
TGTGCCAGCAGCCCTGGGGGGGGCGGGGGTCGCAATCAGCCCCAGCATTTT
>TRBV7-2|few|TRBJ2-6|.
CASSLSAGAGANVLTF
TGTGCCAGCAGCTTATCGGCAGGGGCTGGGGCCAACGTCCTGACTTTC
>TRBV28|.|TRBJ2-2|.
CASSLIVDPPGELFF
TGTGCCAGCAGTCTAATTGTCGATCCTCCCGGGGAGCTGTTTTTT
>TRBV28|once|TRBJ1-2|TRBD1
CASSLAGTGIGYGYTF
TGTGCCAGCAGTTTGGCCGGGACAGGGATTGGCTATGGCTACACCTTC
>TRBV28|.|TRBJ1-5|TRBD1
CASIGTGISNQPQHF
TGTGCCAGCATCGGGACAGGGATTAGCAATCAGCCCCAGCATTTT
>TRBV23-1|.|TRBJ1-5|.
CAKVFRLHPQGLNSNQPQHF
TGCGCCAAAGTTTTTCGTTTACATCCGCAGGGACTTAATAGCAATCAGCCCCAGCATTTT
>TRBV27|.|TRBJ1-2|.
CASSLGQGGYGYTF
TGTGCCAGCAGTTTAGGTCAGGGAGGGTATGGCTACACCTTC
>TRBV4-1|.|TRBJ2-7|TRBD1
CASSQETGSVDEQYF
TGCGCCAGCAGCCAGGAGACAGGGAGCGTGGACGAGCAGTACTTC
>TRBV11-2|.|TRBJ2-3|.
CASRNSGTGTDTQYF
TGTGCCAGCAGGAATAGCGGAACGGGCACAGATACGCAGTATTTT
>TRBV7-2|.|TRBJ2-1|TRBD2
CASSSGLADGEQFF
TGTGCCAGCAGCTCGGGACTAGCGGATGGGGAGCAGTTCTTC
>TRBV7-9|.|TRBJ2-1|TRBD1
CASSLQGESSEQFF
TGTGCCAGCAGCTTACAGGGGGAGTCGAGTGAGCAGTTCTTC
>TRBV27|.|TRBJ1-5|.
CASSFRGSLNQPQHF
TGTGCCAGCAGTTTCCGGGGTTCTTTAAACCAGCCCCAGCATTTT
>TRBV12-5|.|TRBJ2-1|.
CASGPLASYNEQFF
TGTGCTAGTGGCCCTCTAGCGAGCTACAATGAGCAGTTCTTC
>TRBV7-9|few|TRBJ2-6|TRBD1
CASSDLGGQGRSGANVLTF
TGTGCCAGCAGTGATTTGGGCGGACAGGGTCGCTCTGGGGCCAACGTCCTGACTTTC
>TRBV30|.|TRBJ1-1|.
CAWSVSRNTEAFF
TGTGCCTGGAGTGTATCCAGGAACACTGAAGCTTTCTTT
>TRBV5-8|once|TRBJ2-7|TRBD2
CASSVSGRLVGEQYF
TGTGCCAGCAGCGTTAGCGGGAGGCTGGTTGGCGAGCAGTACTTC
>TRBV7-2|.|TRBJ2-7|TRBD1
CASSLAGQGVGEQYF
TGTGCCAGCAGCTTAGCCGGACAGGGAGTAGGTGAGCAGTACTTC
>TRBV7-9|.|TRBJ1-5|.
CASSPDSAQPQHF
TGTGCCAGCAGCCCCGACTCGGCTCAGCCCCAGCATTTT
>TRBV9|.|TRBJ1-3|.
CASSPSSGNTIYF
TGTGCCAGCAGCCCTAGCTCTGGAAACACCATATATTTT
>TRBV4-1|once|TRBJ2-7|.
CASSRQETPYEQYF
TGCGCCAGCAGTCGACAGGAGACCCCCTACGAGCAGTACTTC
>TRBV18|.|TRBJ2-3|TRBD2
CASNGGDTQYF
TGTGCCAGCAACGGGGGGGATACGCAGTATTTT